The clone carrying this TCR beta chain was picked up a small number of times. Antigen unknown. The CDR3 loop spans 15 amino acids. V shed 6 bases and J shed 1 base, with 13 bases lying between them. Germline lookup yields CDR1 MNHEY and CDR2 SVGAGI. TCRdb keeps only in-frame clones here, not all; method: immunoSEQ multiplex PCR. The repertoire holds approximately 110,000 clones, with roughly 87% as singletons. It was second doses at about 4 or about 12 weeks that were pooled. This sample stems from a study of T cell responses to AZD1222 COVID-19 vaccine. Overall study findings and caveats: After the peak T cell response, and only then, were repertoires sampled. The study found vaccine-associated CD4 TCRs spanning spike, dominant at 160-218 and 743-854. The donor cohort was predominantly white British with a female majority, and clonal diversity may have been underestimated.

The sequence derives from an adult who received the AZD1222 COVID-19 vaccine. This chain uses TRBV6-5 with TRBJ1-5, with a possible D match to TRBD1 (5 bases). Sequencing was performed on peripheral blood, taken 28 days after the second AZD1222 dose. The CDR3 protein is CASRSGRESNQPQHF. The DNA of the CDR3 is TGTGCCAGCAGATCAGGGAGAGAGAGCAATCAGCCCCAGCATTTT.